A single sample is the source of the 21 T cell receptor beta chains below, sequenced in a study of CXCR3-negative and CXCR3-positive naive CD8 T cells. Each TRB cDNA library was prepared by 5' RACE (with UMI labels). Following a re-call of the 5' RACE reads, TCRdb has one entry per CDR3 protein and lacks DNA. This sample lists 55,000 to 70,000 distinct CDR3 sequences; its ten largest clones have approximately 0.71%. For these receptors, no antigen is known. Study-wide points: The TRB CDR3s that CXCR3-positive naive cells carried were more hydrophobic than those of CXCR3-negative naive cells.

The source material was naive CXCR3+ CD8+ T cells from blood. Sample subset: CD45RO-CCR7+CD27+CD95- naive CD8+ T cells expressing CXCR3 (TNR3+). These receptors were obtained from a human donor in good health. Some clones in this sample may be carry-over from other donors' samples.

This chain links TRBV9 with TRBJ1-2. This CDR3 comprises 19 residues. Germline CDR1 reads SGDLS; CDR2 reads YYNGEE. The CDR3 spells CASSADGGPVPGFNYGYTF.

V and J are TRBV28 and TRBJ2-7. Germline CDR1 is MDHEN and CDR2 is SYDVKM. The CDR3 sequence is 15 residues long. The CDR3 spells CASSLENKVGYEQYF.

The chain combines TRBV29-1 with TRBJ1-1; TCRdb selects TRBD1, and the lack of DNA leaves this call unchecked. The CDR3 spans 14 residues. The germline V gene has CDR1 SQVTM and CDR2 ANQGSEA. CDR3 residues: CSVYLWGGKAEAFF.

The gene calls are TRBV10-1 and TRBJ2-1; absent DNA, TCRdb's TRBD2 call cannot be checked. CDR1 and CDR2 from the germline V gene are WNHNN and SYGVQD (reference sequence). There are 15 residues in the CDR3. The CDR3 sequence: CASKKDLRLYNEQFF.

The CDR3: CSAIRGDTEAFF. The chain employs TRBV20-1 and TRBJ1-1; the D call from TCRdb, TRBD1, cannot be confirmed without DNA. The CDR3 length is 12 residues. Germline lookup yields CDR1 DFQATT and CDR2 SNEGSKA (reference sequence).

The V call is TRBV6-4, the J call TRBJ2-7; TCRdb indicates TRBD2, and absent DNA this call remains unverified. This CDR3 spans 13 amino acids. Germline CDR1 MRHNA, CDR2 SNTAGT. The CDR3 here is CASSEDSSYEQYF.

The chain joins TRBV12-3 or TRBV12-4 to TRBJ2-2. The CDR3 length is 16 residues. CDR3 region: CASSLLADLNTGELFF.

The J gene is TRBJ2-7, the V gene TRBV7-9; TCRdb lists TRBD2, though no DNA is available to test this call. The CDR3 totals 17 residues. Per the germline V gene, CDR1 is SEHNR and CDR2 is FQNEAQ (reference sequence). Here the CDR3 reads CASSSTRGGRQAYEQYF.

This chain links TRBV27 with TRBJ2-2. Germline assignment: CDR1 MNHEY and CDR2 SMNVEV (reference sequence). The CDR3 has 13 residues. The CDR3: CASSLRGTGELFF.

The CDR3 region is CATSWTLSSYNKQFF. The chain combines TRBV6-2 or TRBV6-3 with TRBJ2-1. CDR3 size: 15 residues. Germline loops: CDR1 MNHEY, CDR2 SVGEGT.

CDR3 region: CASSTRGAKNIQYF. The chain links TRBV5-6 to TRBJ2-4; the D gene TCRdb calls, TRBD1, cannot be checked with no DNA. Per germline, CDR1 SGHDT and CDR2 YYEEEE. The CDR3 spans 14 residues.

The V gene is TRBV29-1, the J gene TRBJ2-5; TCRdb outputs TRBD1, but without DNA this stays unchecked. Germline V lookup: CDR1 SQVTM, CDR2 ANQGSEA. The length of the CDR3 is 14 residues. Here the CDR3 reads CSVWKGQHQETQYF.

The chain recombines TRBV28 with TRBJ1-2. The length of the CDR3 is 11 residues. Germline V gene lookup returns CDR1 MDHEN and CDR2 SYDVKM. CDR3 residues: CASFGDYGYTF.

The rearrangement links TRBV7-9 to TRBJ2-5; there is no DNA to check the TCRdb D call of TRBD2. The CDR3 is 14 residues long. Germline V gives CDR1 SEHNR, CDR2 FQNEAQ (reference sequence). Here the CDR3 reads CASSFGTTLETQYF.

The chain has TRBV29-1 and TRBJ2-2. The CDR3 has 12 residues. Germline-derived CDR1 and CDR2 are SQVTM and ANQGSEA. CDR3 sequence: CSVLGNTGELFF.

The chain is built from TRBV27 and TRBJ2-5. The germline gives CDR1 MNHEY, CDR2 SMNVEV (reference sequence). The CDR3 has 13 residues. The CDR3: CASSQVTRETQYF.

The chain joins TRBV20-1 to TRBJ1-2. From germline, CDR1 is DFQATT and CDR2 SNEGSKA (reference sequence). The CDR3 covers 14 residues. Here the CDR3 reads CSARAVYPNYGYTF.

The rearrangement uses TRBV28 and TRBJ2-7; TCRdb's assignment of TRBD1 cannot be checked, as there is no DNA. The CDR3 consists of 16 residues. The germline gives CDR1 MDHEN, CDR2 SYDVKM. CDR3 residues: CASSLPNRGGVYEQYF.

The chain carries TRBV27 and TRBJ2-1; TCRdb returns TRBD2, unconfirmable since there is no DNA. The germline CDR1 and CDR2 sequences are MNHEY and SMNVEV (reference sequence). The CDR3 sequence is 16 residues long. CDR3 amino acids: CASSLDWRTRDNEQFF.

The J gene is TRBJ2-1, the V gene TRBV19; with no DNA, the TCRdb D assignment of TRBD1 cannot be verified. Looked up from germline, CDR1 is LNHDA and CDR2 is SQIVND (reference sequence). CDR3 length equals 14 residues. This chain's CDR3 is CASKIEGTYNEQFF.

The J gene is TRBJ2-7, the V gene TRBV7-3; TCRdb returns TRBD2, unconfirmable since there is no DNA. The CDR3 spans 16 residues. CDR1 is SGHTA and CDR2 is FQGTGA in the germline V gene. The CDR3 here is CASSLDAGGASYEQYF.